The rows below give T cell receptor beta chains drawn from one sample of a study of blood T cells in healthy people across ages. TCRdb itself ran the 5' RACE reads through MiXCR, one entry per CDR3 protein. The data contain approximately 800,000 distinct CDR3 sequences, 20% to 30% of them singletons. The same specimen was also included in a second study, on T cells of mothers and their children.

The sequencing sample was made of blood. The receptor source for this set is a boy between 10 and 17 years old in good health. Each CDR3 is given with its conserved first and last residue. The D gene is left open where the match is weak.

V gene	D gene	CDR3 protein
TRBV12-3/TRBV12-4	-	CASSFGSEPYEQYF
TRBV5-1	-	CASSPDGAWNIPYEQYF
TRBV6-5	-	CASSRGGEAFF
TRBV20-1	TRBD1	CSASLYRGLYEQYF
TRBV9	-	CASSLASPGNTGELFF
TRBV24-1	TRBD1	CATSGQGAYGYTF
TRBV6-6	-	CASSYSTGVRETQYF
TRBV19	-	CATRSANEQFF
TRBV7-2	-	CATSARRGSETQYF
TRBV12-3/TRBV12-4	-	CASTPGRFSEQYF
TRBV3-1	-	CASSQDSSGANVLTF
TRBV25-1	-	CASSEQGTSYEQYF
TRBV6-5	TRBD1	CASSPGTGIDQPQHF
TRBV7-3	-	CVSSLYQGSGNTIYF
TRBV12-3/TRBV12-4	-	CASSLTGDSPLHF
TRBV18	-	CASSPVGMGTQETQYF
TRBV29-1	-	CSVEATARETQYF